This T cell receptor (beta chain) was retrieved from a study of CD8 T cells in Susac syndrome. TCR beta was sequenced from blood CD8+ and CD4+ T cells. Negative isolation was used for CD8+ and CD4+ T cells, and FACS enrichment was applied to TEMRA cells. Germline CDR1 reads SEHNR; CDR2 reads FQNEAQ (reference sequence). V shed 4 bases, J shed 4 bases, and the junction held 14 bases outside the gene matches. The CDR3 runs 17 residues. The study's findings and limits: It was acknowledged in the study that the number of individuals who were included in its TCR sequencing and HLA analysis was relatively small.

Comment on this clonotype: Its target is unknown.

An input of about 0.5 to 1 ug of RNA was subjected to reverse transcription using random hexamers. Amplification of the TCR beta CDR3 was carried out by immunoSEQ multiplex PCR, which spanned a total of 54 Vbeta and 13 Jbeta segments. MiXCR, run by TCRdb on the immunoSEQ multiplex PCR reads, gives a single entry per CDR3 protein. The sample has around 150,000 distinct CDR3 sequences, 94% seen once; the top ten hold about 0.089%. The sequence derives from a human donor with multiple sclerosis. The sample was CD4+ T cells from PBMCs. The V and J genes are TRBV7-9 and TRBJ1-1; TRBD1 aligns across 8 bases. CDR3 in DNA: TGTGCCAGCAGCTCATACGGACAGGGTTATGGGGGCACTGAAGCTTTCTTT. It translates to CASSSYGQGYGGTEAFF. The full variable domain, with the rest looked up from reference TRBV7-9 and TRBJ1-1, is DTGVSQNPRHKITKRGQNVTFRCDPISEHNRLYWYRQTLGQGPEFLTYFQNEAQLEKSRLLSDRFSAERPKGSFSTLEIQRTEQGDSAMYLCASSSYGQGYGGTEAFFGQGTRLTVV.